The present entry profiles one T cell receptor beta chain with its context. What it binds is unknown. Samples each supplied about 600 ng of bulk tumor genomic DNA as template. Several biopsies per primary tumor were taken during surgery, spaced as far apart as possible. The patients were newly diagnosed with non-small cell lung cancer, had not been treated, and had curative surgery. Individuals who provided samples were patients with newly diagnosed non-small cell lung cancer who were having surgery with curative intent. This record belongs to a study of immune heterogeneity within non-small cell lung tumors. For the study at large: Classification of the tumors gave 4 squamous cell carcinomas, roughly eleven non-squamous carcinomas and 1 not otherwise specified. Study-wide points: Identical dominant CDR3 beta clonotypes recurred across tumor sites within a patient, alongside site-unique high-frequency clones. Largely different high-frequency T-cell receptor beta clonotypes were found between individual patients.

Multiplex PCR amplified the TCR beta CDR3 region. Its first round ran for around 10 cycles with 32 V and 13 J primers. TCRdb itself ran the multiplex PCR reads through MiXCR, one entry per CDR3 protein. The sample consists of some 10,000 distinct CDR3 sequences, less than 30% of them appearing once. With 4 bases removed from V and 0 bases from J, the gap between germline ends came to 16 bases. Looked up from germline, CDR1 is SGHDT and CDR2 is YYEEEE. The CDR3 has 16 amino acids. Material: lung tumor tissue. This sequence joins TRBV5-6 and TRBJ1-1, with D unresolved. The TCR comes from a man aged 50 to 59 with non-small cell lung cancer. CDR3 protein: CASSPGPSTLNTEAFF. The CDR3 DNA follows: TGTGCCAGCAGCCCCGGACCGAGTACTTTGAACACTGAAGCTTTCTTT.